Presented here are 5 T cell receptor beta chains from one specimen sequenced in a study of cytomegalovirus exposure and HLA in healthy donors. This table comes from immunoSEQ multiplex PCR, and its TCRdb copy is limited to in-frame clones, with some not included. The sample lists around 150,000 clones, 85% occurring once. Sequencing input: PBMCs. The source is a man aged 25-45 years in good health and CMV-seropositive.

This sequence joins TRBV27 and TRBJ2-2; the match to TRBD2 covers 9 bases. Germline V gene data show CDR1 as MNHEY and CDR2 as SMNVEV (reference sequence). The junction had 20 bases not matched to a gene; V was cut back by 3 bases and J by 6 bases. The CDR3 is made up of 20 amino acids. CDR3 sequence (DNA): TGTGCCAGCAGTTTCCTTTTGGCGGGGGGGCCCTCCGGTAGTCCCGGGGAGCTGTTTTTT. Encoded protein: CASSFLLAGGPSGSPGELFF.

The J gene is TRBJ2-7, the V gene TRBV4-3; 8 nucleotides match TRBD1. From germline, CDR1 is LGHNA and CDR2 YSLEER. Unmatched junction bases numbered 4, after V lost 0 bases and J lost 0 bases. The CDR3 is 16 amino acids. CDR3 coding DNA: TGCGCCAGCAGCCAAGAGCAGGGGGCTCCCTCCTACGAGCAGTACTTC. Its protein product is CASSQEQGAPSYEQYF.

The DNA for the CDR3 is TGTGCCAGCAGCTTGGTGGGAGTAGGGACTGAAGCTTTCTTT. It codes for CASSLVGVGTEAFF. The chain joins TRBV5-4 to TRBJ1-1; D gene unclear. The CDR3 is 14 residues long. With 0 bases removed from V and 5 bases from J, the gap between germline ends came to 11 bases. Germline values: CDR1 SGHNT, CDR2 YYREEE (reference sequence). The whole variable domain, remainder taken from reference TRBV5-4 and TRBJ1-1, is ETGVTQSPTHLIKTRGQQVTLRCSSQSGHNTVSWYQQALGQGPQFIFQYYREEENGRGNFPPRFSGLQFPNYSSELNVNALELDDSALYLCASSLVGVGTEAFFGQGTRLTVV.

This chain links TRBV27 with TRBJ2-7; TRBD1 agrees at 7 bases. V lost 5 bases to trimming and J lost 0 bases; unmatched junction nucleotides: 10. The CDR3 loop spans 16 amino acids. Germline V CDR1 and CDR2: MNHEY, SMNVEV (reference sequence). Written as DNA, the CDR3 is TGTGCCAGCAGTACCACTTGGACAGGAAGCTCCTACGAGCAGTACTTC. Its translation is CASSTTWTGSSYEQYF.

This clone appeared a single time. The rearrangement joins TRBV4-2 to TRBJ2-3; 7 bases are shared with TRBD1. From germline, CDR1 is LGHNA and CDR2 YNFKEQ. The CDR3 contains 17 residues. V dropped 5 bases and J dropped 7; count of bases not matched to a gene: 18. CDR3 coding DNA: TGTGCCAGCAGCGCGAACCCCGGGACAGTTTTTTCGAATACGCAGTATTTT. Residues: CASSANPGTVFSNTQYF.